Here is one T cell receptor beta chain with its context. The antigen it binds to is not known. No qualities accompany the bases; no much larger clone lies one base away. This entry comes from a study of regulatory T cells in long-lasting Graves disease (TCRdb year 2021). At the level of the whole study: Newly diagnosed Graves' disease patients had taken antithyroid drugs for less than 3 months. Patients with persistent Graves' disease were compared with patients with newly diagnosed Graves' disease using TCR sequencing and RNA sequencing of peripheral blood. The study was registered as a clinical trial and conducted in China. A total of 33 samples underwent TCR sequencing, from roughly 13 patients with persistent Graves' disease and some 20 patients with newly diagnosed Graves' disease. General conclusions and limits of the study: Lower TCR Shannon entropy and fewer highly expanded clones were observed in persistent Graves' disease patients than in newly diagnosed patients, which suggested clonal expansion. Peripheral blood alone was examined, since thyroid tissue, which constituted the primary lesion, could not be accessed. Sequencing and analysis were limited to the TCR beta chain. The authors acknowledged the small sample size as a limitation that may reduce accuracy. Persistent patients shared more public clonotypes among themselves (around 2,700) than newly diagnosed patients did (over 900). Persistent disease showed preferential use of TRBV28, TRBJ1-2 and TRBJ2-5, whereas newly diagnosed disease favored TRBV20-1 and TRBJ2-1.

From the germline V gene, CDR1 is SNHLY and CDR2 is FYNNEI. The cysteine opens and the phenylalanine closes a CDR3 of 17 amino acids. Only the CDR3 DNA stays, 51 bases, in frame from base 1. The trim is 4 bases for V and 0 bases for J, with a gap of 16 bases between the germline ends. Library preparation used multiplex PCR. Reads for this sample came from an Illumina HiSeq 4000. TCR beta libraries were built with iRepertoire HTBI primers and Arm-PCR amplification of CDR3 regions. Gel purification was performed on PCR products prior to sequencing. The original methods were these. A total of roughly 67 TRBV and about 13 TRBJ segments were identified across samples and were used for gene usage analysis of CDR3 amino acid clonotypes. COPE and FqMerger were used to merge the filtered high-quality paired reads into contigs. Contigs were aligned with BLAST to IMGT TRBV, TRBD and TRBJ reference genes, and CDR3 was defined per IMGT. Clonotypes above 0.1% frequency were classified as highly expanded clones. Repertoire diversity was measured by Shannon entropy, and V-J evenness by the Gini coefficient. Public clonotypes were defined as clonotypes shared by more than one individual. The public reads were quality trimmed at Q25 with fastp and then assembled into clones with MiXCR by TCRdb, keeping productive beta chains. Rows merge per CDR3 protein into single entries with the most common DNA and genes. TCRdb, rather than the study authors, made the V and J calls. The table for this sample lists some 320,000 distinct CDR3 sequences; more than 15% of them were counted only once. The ten most abundant clones make up around 37% of the sample.

The time point label here, explained by the study, means: newly diagnosed GD, antithyroid drugs for less than 3 months. For both TCR sequencing and RNA sequencing, RNA was extracted from PBMCs using TRIzol. The diagnosis of Graves' disease was made according to American Thyroid Association guidelines. Recruitment of patients was carried out at an endocrinology department in Xi'an, China. Each patient gave roughly 10 milliliters of peripheral blood, collected in an EDTA anticoagulant tube. Ficoll Paque Plus density gradient separation was used to isolate PBMCs, and no further T cell sorting was performed. An Agilent 2100 Bioanalyzer and agarose gel were used to assess RNA quality, and a NanoDrop 2000 was used to measure RNA concentration.

This receptor was taken from a female donor with Graves disease. The rearrangement combines TRBV2 with TRBJ2-1; a weak D assignment points to TRBD2 (6 bases agree). Specimen: peripheral blood mononuclear cells (PBMCs), collected at new diagnosis, from a patient treated with antithyroid drugs. The nucleotide sequence reads as follows: TGTGCCAGCAGTGGTGATCCGGGACTCCTCTCCTACAATGAGCAGTTCTTC. Its protein reads: CASSGDPGLLSYNEQFF.